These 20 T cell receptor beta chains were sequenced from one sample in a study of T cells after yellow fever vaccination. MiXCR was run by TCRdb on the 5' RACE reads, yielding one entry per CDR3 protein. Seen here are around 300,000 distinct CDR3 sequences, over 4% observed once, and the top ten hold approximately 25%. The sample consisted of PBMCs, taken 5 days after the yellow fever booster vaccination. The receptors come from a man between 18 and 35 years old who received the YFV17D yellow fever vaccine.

The CDR3 spells CASSSPGANTEAFF. DNA of the CDR3: TGTGCCAGCAGCTCCCCTGGGGCGAACACTGAAGCTTTCTTT. The rearrangement joins TRBV3-1 to TRBJ1-1; tentatively, D is TRBD1 (5 bases). Per germline, CDR1 LGHDT and CDR2 YNNKEL (reference sequence). V shed 5 bases and J shed 1 base, with 11 bases lying between them. The CDR3 is 14 amino acids.

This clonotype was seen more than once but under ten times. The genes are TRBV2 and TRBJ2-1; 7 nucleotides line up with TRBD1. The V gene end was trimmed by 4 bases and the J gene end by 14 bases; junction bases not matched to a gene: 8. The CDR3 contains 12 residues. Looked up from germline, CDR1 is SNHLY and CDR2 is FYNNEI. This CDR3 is CASSGPTGSEFF. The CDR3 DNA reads TGTGCCAGCAGTGGACCGACAGGGTCGGAGTTCTTC.

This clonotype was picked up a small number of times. CDR3 nucleotides: TGTGCCAGCTCCGAGATCCGACGGCGTGGTTCACCCCTCCACTTT. It translates to CASSEIRRRGSPLHF. The V call is TRBV7-2, the J call TRBJ1-6; D is unresolved. CDR3 size: 15 residues. The germline CDR1 and CDR2 sequences are SGHTA and FQGNSA. V lost 8 bases to trimming and J lost 9 bases, with 20 bases between them.

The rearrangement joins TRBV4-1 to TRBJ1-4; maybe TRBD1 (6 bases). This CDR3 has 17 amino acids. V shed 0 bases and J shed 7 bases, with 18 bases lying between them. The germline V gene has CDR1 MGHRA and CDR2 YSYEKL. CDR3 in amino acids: CASSQEVPRGRREKLFF. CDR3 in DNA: TGCGCCAGCAGCCAAGAGGTCCCCAGGGGCCGGCGTGAAAAACTGTTTTTT.

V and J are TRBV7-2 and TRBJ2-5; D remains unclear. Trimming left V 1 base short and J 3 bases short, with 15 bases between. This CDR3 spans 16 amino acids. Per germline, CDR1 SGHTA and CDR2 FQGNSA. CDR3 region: CASSLVEFGVKETQYF. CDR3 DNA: TGTGCCAGCAGCTTAGTGGAATTTGGGGTAAAAGAGACCCAGTACTTC.

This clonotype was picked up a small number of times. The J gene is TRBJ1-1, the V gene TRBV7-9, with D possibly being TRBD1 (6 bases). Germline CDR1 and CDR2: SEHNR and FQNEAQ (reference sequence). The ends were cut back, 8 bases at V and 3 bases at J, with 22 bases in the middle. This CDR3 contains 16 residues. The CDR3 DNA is TGTGCCAGCGGTGGGAAGGGGGTGGAGAGAGACACTGAAGCTTTCTTT. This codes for CASGGKGVERDTEAFF.

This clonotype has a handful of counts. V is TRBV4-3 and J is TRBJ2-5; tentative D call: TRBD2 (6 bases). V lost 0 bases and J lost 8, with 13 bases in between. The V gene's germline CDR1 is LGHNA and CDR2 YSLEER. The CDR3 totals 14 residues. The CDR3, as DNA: TGCGCCAGCAGCCAAGAGTCGTGGAGGGGTACCCAGTACTTC. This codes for CASSQESWRGTQYF.

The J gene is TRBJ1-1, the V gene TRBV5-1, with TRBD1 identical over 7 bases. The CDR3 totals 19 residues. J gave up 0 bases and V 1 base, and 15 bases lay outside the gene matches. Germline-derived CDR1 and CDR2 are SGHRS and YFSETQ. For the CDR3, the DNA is TGCGCCAGCAGCTTGTTTCCCGACAGGGCAGTTTCGATGAACACTGAAGCTTTCTTT. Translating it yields CASSLFPDRAVSMNTEAFF.

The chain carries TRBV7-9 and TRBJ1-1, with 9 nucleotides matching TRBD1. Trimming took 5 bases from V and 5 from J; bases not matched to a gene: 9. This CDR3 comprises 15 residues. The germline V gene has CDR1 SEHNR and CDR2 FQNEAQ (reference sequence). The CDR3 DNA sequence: TGTGCCAGCAGCCTACAGGGGGCCCTCCTTACTGAAGCTTTCTTT. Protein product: CASSLQGALLTEAFF.

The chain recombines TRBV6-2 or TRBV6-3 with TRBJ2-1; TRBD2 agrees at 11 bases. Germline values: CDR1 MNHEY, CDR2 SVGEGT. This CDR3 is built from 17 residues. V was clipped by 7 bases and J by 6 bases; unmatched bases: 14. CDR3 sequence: CASTSASGGTKPNEQFF. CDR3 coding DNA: TGTGCCAGCACGTCGGCTAGCGGGGGGACAAAACCCAATGAGCAGTTCTTC.

The CDR3 loop reads CASSPHQGGYAFF. DNA for the CDR3: TGTGCCAGCAGCCCGCACCAAGGGGGCTACGCTTTCTTT. The chain combines TRBV5-6 with TRBJ1-1; 7 nucleotides align to TRBD1. The germline V gene has CDR1 SGHDT and CDR2 YYEEEE. V shed 4 bases, J shed 11 bases, and the junction held 11 bases outside the gene matches. The CDR3 loop spans 13 amino acids.

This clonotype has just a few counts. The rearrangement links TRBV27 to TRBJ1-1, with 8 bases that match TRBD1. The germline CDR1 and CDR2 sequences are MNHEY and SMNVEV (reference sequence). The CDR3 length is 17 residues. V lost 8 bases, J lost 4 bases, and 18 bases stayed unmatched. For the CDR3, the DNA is TGTGCCAGCCAGGGGAAAATAATACAGGGGGTTGGCACTGAAGCTTTCTTT. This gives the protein CASQGKIIQGVGTEAFF.

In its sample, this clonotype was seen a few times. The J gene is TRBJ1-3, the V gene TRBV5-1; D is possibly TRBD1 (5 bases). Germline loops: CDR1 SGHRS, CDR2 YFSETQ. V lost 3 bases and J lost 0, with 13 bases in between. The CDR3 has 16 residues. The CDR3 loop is CASSWGRLSSGNTIYF. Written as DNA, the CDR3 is TGCGCCAGCAGCTGGGGACGTCTAAGCTCTGGAAACACCATATATTTT.

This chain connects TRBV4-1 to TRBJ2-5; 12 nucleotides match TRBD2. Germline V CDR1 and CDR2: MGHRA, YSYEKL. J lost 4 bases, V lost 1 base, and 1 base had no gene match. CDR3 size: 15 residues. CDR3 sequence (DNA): TGCGCCAGCAGCCAAGTGACTAGCGGGGGAGAGACCCAGTACTTC. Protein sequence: CASSQVTSGGETQYF.

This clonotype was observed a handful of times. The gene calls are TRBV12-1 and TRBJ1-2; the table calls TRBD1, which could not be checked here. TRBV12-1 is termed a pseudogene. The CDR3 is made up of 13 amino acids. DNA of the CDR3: TGTGCCAGCAGCTTTGGGGGCATCGTGGGCTACACCTTC. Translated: CASSFGGIVGYTF.

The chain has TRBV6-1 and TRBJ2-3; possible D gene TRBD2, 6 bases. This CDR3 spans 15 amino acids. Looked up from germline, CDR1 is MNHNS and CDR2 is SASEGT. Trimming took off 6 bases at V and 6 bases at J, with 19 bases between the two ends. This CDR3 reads CASRIAARLVDTQYF. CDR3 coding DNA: TGTGCCAGCAGAATAGCGGCCCGTCTCGTGGATACGCAGTATTTT.

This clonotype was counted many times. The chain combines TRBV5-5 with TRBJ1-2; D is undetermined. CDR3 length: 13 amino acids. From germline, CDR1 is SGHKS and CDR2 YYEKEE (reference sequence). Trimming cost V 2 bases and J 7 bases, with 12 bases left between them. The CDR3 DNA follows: TGTGCCAGCAGCTTTTCCGGGTTGAGTGGCTACACCTTC. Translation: CASSFSGLSGYTF.

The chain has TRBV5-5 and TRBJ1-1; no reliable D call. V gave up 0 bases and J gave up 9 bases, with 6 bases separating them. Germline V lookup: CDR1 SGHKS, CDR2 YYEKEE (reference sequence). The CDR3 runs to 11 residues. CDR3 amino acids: CASSLGEKAFF. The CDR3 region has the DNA TGTGCCAGCAGCTTGGGAGAAAAAGCTTTCTTT.

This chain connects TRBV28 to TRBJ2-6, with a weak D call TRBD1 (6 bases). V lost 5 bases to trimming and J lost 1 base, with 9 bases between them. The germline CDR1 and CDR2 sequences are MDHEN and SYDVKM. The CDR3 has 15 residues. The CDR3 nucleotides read TGTGCCAGCAGTAAACAGGGTTCTGGGGCCAACGTCCTGACTTTC. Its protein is CASSKQGSGANVLTF.

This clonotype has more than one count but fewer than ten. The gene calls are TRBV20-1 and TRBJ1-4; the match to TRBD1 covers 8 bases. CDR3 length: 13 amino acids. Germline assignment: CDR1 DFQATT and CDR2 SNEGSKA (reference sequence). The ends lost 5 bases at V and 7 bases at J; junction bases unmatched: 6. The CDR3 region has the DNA TGCAGTGCTCCCAGGGGGCAGGGTGAAAAACTGTTTTTT. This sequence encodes CSAPRGQGEKLFF.